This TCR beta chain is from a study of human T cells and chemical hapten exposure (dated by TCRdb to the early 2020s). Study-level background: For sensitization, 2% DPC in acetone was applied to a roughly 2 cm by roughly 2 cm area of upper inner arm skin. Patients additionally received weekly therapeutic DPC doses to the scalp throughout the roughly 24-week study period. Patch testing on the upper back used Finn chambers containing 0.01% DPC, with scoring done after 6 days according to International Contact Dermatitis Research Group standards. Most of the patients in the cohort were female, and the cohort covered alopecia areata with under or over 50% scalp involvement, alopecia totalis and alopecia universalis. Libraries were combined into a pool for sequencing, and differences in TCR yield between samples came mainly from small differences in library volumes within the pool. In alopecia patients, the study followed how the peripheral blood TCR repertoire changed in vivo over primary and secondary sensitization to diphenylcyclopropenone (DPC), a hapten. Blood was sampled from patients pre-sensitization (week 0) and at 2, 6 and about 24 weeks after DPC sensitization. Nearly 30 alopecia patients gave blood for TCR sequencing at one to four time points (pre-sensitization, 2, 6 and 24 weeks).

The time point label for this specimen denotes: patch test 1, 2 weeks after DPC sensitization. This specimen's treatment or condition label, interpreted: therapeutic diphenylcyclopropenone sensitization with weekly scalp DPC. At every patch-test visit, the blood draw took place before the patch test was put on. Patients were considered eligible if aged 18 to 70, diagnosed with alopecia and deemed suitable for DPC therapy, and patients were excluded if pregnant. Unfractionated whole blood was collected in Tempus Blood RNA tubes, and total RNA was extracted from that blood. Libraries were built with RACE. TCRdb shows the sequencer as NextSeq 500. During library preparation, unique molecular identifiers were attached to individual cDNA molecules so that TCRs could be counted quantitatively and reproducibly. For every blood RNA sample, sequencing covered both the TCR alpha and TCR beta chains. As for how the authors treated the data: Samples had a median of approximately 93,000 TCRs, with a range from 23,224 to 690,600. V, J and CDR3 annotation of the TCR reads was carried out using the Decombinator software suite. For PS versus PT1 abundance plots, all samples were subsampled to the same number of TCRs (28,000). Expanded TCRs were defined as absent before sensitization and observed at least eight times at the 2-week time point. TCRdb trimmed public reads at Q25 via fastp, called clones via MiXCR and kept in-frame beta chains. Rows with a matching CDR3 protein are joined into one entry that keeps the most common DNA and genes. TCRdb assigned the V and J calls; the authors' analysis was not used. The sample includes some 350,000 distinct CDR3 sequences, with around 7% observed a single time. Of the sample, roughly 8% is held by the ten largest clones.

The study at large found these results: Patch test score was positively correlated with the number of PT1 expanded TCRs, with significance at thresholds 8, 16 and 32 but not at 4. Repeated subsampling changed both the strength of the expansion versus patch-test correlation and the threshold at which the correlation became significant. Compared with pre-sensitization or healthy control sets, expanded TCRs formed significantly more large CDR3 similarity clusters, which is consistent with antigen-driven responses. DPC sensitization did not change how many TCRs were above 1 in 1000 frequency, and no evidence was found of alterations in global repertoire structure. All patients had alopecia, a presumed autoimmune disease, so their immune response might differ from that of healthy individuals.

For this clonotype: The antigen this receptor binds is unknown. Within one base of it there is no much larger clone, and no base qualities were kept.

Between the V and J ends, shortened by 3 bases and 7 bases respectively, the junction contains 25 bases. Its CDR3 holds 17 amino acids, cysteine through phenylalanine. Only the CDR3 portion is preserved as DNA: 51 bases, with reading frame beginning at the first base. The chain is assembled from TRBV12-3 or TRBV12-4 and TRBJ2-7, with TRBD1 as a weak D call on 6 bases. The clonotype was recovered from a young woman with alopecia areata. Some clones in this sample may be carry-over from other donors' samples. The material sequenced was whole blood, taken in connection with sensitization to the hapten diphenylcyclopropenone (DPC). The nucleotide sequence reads TGTGCCAGCAGTTTTTACGGACAGCAAACCAGGGTTCGAGAGCAGTACTTC. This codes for CASSFYGQQTRVREQYF.